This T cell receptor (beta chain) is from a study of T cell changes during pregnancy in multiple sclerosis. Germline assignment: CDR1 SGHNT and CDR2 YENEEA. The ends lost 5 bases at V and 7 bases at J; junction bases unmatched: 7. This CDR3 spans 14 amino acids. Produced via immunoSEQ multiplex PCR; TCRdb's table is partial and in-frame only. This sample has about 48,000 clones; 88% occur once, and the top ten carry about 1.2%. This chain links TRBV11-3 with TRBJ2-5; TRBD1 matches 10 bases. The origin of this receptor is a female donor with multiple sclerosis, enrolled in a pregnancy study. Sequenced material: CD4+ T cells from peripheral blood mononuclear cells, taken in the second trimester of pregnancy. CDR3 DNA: TGTGCCAGCAGCCCGACAGGGGGCATAGGGACCCAGTACTTC. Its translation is CASSPTGGIGTQYF.